A single sample gave rise to the 15 T cell receptor beta chains below, sequenced in a study of blood T cells in healthy people across ages. With a J-beta primer mix and a sample-barcoded 5' primer, a second PCR ran about 7 to 12 cycles. From the 5' RACE reads, TCRdb called clonotypes with MiXCR, one entry per CDR3 protein. The sample yields about 1.7 million distinct CDR3 sequences, 28% seen once. Input material: blood. These receptors all stem from a woman aged 30 to 39 in good health.

This rearrangement joins TRBV7-9 to TRBJ2-7; D gene ambiguous. Trimming shortened V by 5 bases and J by 3 bases, and 11 bases separated the two germline ends. The CDR3 spans 13 residues. Germline assignment: CDR1 SEHNR and CDR2 FQNEAQ (reference sequence). The CDR3, as DNA: TGTGCCAGCAGCGCTCCACGTTACTACGAGCAGTACTTC. As protein: CASSAPRYYEQYF. The whole variable domain, filled in from reference TRBV7-9 and TRBJ2-7, reads DTGVSQNPRHKITKRGQNVTFRCDPISEHNRLYWYRQTLGQGPEFLTYFQNEAQLEKSRLLSDRFSAERPKGSFSTLEIQRTEQGDSAMYLCASSAPRYYEQYFGPGTRLTVT.

The chain combines TRBV9 with TRBJ2-1; TRBD2 matches at 8 bases. The CDR3 consists of 15 residues. J gave up 7 bases and V 0 bases, and 6 bases lay outside the gene matches. Germline values: CDR1 SGDLS, CDR2 YYNGEE. The CDR3 DNA follows: TGTGCCAGCAGCGTAGGGTGGACTAGCAAGAATGAGCAGTTCTTC. It yields the protein CASSVGWTSKNEQFF.

As regards this clonotype: Being one base from a much bigger clone, this may be a read error. The gene calls are TRBV20-1 and TRBJ2-5, with D unclear. The CDR3 sequence is 15 residues long. V shed 0 bases and J shed 0 bases, with 11 bases lying between them. Germline CDR1 reads DFQATT; CDR2 reads SNEGSKA (reference sequence). The CDR3 DNA follows: TGCAGTGCTAGAGAGGGTAGTATGGACCAAGAGACCCAGTACTTC. Residues: CSAREGSMDQETQYF.

This clonotype was seen repeatedly, ten times or more. This chain connects TRBV10-3 to TRBJ2-5; D is perhaps TRBD1 (5 bases). In germline, CDR1 is ENHRY, CDR2 SYGVKD. The V gene lost 9 bases and the J gene lost 3 bases, with 14 bases spanning the gap. The CDR3 has 13 amino acids. CDR3 sequence: CAITGRLEETQYF. CDR3 DNA: TGTGCCATAACAGGACGCCTAGAAGAGACCCAGTACTTC.

With regard to this clonotype: Given a much more abundant clone one base away, this may be a read error. This rearrangement joins TRBV6-2 or TRBV6-3 to TRBJ1-5, with a tentative D call TRBD1 (6 bases). The V and J ends lost 5 bases and 5 bases respectively, with 13 bases between them. Germline assignment: CDR1 MNHEY and CDR2 SVGEGT. The CDR3 runs to 14 residues. The CDR3 DNA is TGTGCCAGCAGTATCCGGGACACCGATCAGCCCCAGCATTTT. Residues: CASSIRDTDQPQHF.

This clonotype has just one count. This CDR3 is CASSLSKGSAYNSPLHF. CDR3 nucleotides: TGTGCCAGCAGCTTGAGTAAAGGGTCCGCGTATAATTCACCCCTCCACTTT. V and J are TRBV5-5 and TRBJ1-6; unclear D gene. Germline loops: CDR1 SGHKS, CDR2 YYEKEE (reference sequence). Trimming removed 1 base at V and 4 bases at J, with 15 bases between. This CDR3 is 17 amino acids long.

This clonotype was seen a few times. The chain carries TRBV15 and TRBJ2-3, with 10 bases aligning to TRBD1. The CDR3 loop spans 15 amino acids. V dropped 1 base and J dropped 5; count of bases not matched to a gene: 3. CDR1 is LNHNV, CDR2 YYDKDF, per germline (reference sequence). Written as DNA, the CDR3 is TGTGCCACCAGCAGAGCCGGACAGGGGGAAGATACGCAGTATTTT. Amino acid sequence: CATSRAGQGEDTQYF.

V gene TRBV4-1 combines with J gene TRBJ2-5; D is uncertain. Per germline, CDR1 MGHRA and CDR2 YSYEKL. The CDR3 totals 13 residues. Trimming pared 4 bases from V and 11 bases from J, leaving 17 bases between. The CDR3 reads CASSRIIFNEQYF. Written as DNA, the CDR3 is TGCGCCAGCAGCCGCATTATCTTTAATGAGCAGTACTTC.

The chain carries TRBV2 and TRBJ2-7, with D possibly being TRBD1 (5 bases). Trimming took off 10 bases at V and 3 bases at J, with 13 bases between the two ends. The CDR3 has 12 amino acids. The germline V gene encodes CDR1 SNHLY and CDR2 FYNNEI. The CDR3 reads CATGPDSYEQYF. CDR3 bases: TGTGCCACGGGTCCTGACAGCTACGAGCAGTACTTC.

The chain carries TRBV7-9 and TRBJ2-2, with D tentatively TRBD1 (6 bases). V was cut by 9 bases and J by 6 bases, with 20 bases left in between. The CDR3 spans 15 residues. Germline CDR1 is SEHNR and CDR2 is FQNEAQ (reference sequence). The CDR3 DNA is TGTGCCAGTCTTAAATGGGACACTTCGGCCGGGGAGCTGTTTTTT. Translation gives CASLKWDTSAGELFF.

In this sample, this clonotype turned up a few times. This chain joins TRBV5-4 and TRBJ1-2, with D possibly being TRBD1 (6 bases). Trimming removed 1 base from V and 8 bases from J, with 12 bases in between. CDR3 length: 13 residues. From germline, CDR1 is SGHNT and CDR2 YYREEE (reference sequence). CDR3 DNA sequence: TGTGCCAGCAGCTTGCGAGCAGGGGAAGGCTACACCTTC. It is translated as CASSLRAGEGYTF.

The chain uses TRBV20-1 and TRBJ2-5; possible D gene TRBD2, 5 bases. Germline CDR1 is DFQATT and CDR2 is SNEGSKA (reference sequence). CDR3 length: 15 amino acids. V was pared by 0 bases and J by 9 bases, with 20 bases between. In DNA form, the CDR3 reads TGCAGTGCTAGAGACTCTCGGGTCGGAGGCAGAGCCCAGTACTTC. It translates to CSARDSRVGGRAQYF.

The table lists this clonotype with a few counts. The V and J genes are TRBV3-1 and TRBJ2-5; the D gene is possibly TRBD2 (6 bases). The V gene lost 4 bases and the J gene lost 7 bases, with 19 bases spanning the gap. The CDR3 is made up of 15 amino acids. Per the germline V gene, CDR1 is LGHDT and CDR2 is YNNKEL (reference sequence). The CDR3 DNA sequence: TGTGCCAGCAGCCGAGTACGGGCTTCGGAGGGGACCCAGTACTTC. This sequence encodes CASSRVRASEGTQYF.

This clonotype has more than one count but fewer than ten. V usage is TRBV20-1 and J usage is TRBJ1-2; D is unresolved. CDR1 is DFQATT and CDR2 is SNEGSKA in the germline V gene (reference sequence). The CDR3 covers 13 residues. Deletions cut 3 bases from V and 3 bases from J, with 11 bases between. CDR3 region: CSASSQIDYGYTF. The CDR3 bases are TGCAGTGCTAGTTCACAAATTGACTATGGCTACACCTTC.

This sequence joins TRBV29-1 and TRBJ2-1; D remains ambiguous. Looked up from germline, CDR1 is SQVTM and CDR2 is ANQGSEA. This CDR3 comprises 15 residues. V was clipped by 3 bases and J by 0 bases, with 12 bases between them. The CDR3 is CSVELSTSSYNEQFF. The CDR3 bases are TGCAGCGTTGAGTTGTCGACGAGCTCCTACAATGAGCAGTTCTTC.